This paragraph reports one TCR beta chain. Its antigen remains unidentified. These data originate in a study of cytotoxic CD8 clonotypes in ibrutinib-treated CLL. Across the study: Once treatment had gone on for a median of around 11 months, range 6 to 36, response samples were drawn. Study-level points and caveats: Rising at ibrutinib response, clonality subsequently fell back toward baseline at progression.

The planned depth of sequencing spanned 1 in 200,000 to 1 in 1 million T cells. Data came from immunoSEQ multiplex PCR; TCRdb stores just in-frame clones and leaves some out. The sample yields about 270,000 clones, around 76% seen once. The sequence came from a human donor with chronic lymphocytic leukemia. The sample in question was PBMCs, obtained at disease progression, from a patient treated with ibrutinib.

This chain's CDR3 is CSVVYPGAHIHEQYF. CDR3 DNA sequence: TGCAGCGTCGTCTATCCCGGGGCTCACATCCACGAGCAGTACTTC. The chain employs TRBV29-1 and TRBJ2-7; D assignment may be TRBD1 or TRBD2 (5 bases each). Trimming cost V 6 bases and J 5 bases, with 23 bases left between them. Germline loops: CDR1 SQVTM, CDR2 ANQGSEA. There are 15 residues in the CDR3.